One and the same sample provided the 22 T cell receptor beta chains below, sequenced in a study of blood T cells in healthy people across ages (dated by TCRdb to between 2015 and 2016). The protocol used for the library was 5' RACE. For sequencing, an Illumina HiSeq 2500 was employed. A second PCR of about 6 to 12 cycles was performed with a sample-barcoded 5' primer and a J-beta primer mix. The raw public data were reprocessed by TCRdb itself: fastp quality trimming at Q25, MiXCR clonotype calling, in-frame beta chains only. Records with the same CDR3 protein are collapsed into one entry carrying the most frequent genes and DNA. The sample profile shows roughly 800,000 distinct CDR3 sequences; roughly 24% of them were found once. The biggest ten clones account for 3% of the sample. Another study also made use of these data, one on T cells of mothers and their children.

Sequenced material: blood. The receptors come from a boy aged 10-17 years in good health.

The chain is built from TRBV6-5 and TRBJ1-2; no clear D. V shed 4 bases and J shed 3 bases, with 12 bases lying between them. Germline assignment: CDR1 MNHEY and CDR2 SVGAGI. This CDR3 has 14 amino acids. CDR3 bases: TGTGCCAGCAGTTCCGGAGAACGGCACTATGGCTACACCTTC. Its protein is CASSSGERHYGYTF.

The rearrangement joins TRBV19 to TRBJ2-5; 15 bases map to TRBD2. CDR1 is LNHDA, CDR2 SQIVND, per germline (reference sequence). This CDR3 spans 17 amino acids. V lost 5 bases to trimming and J lost 4 bases; unmatched junction nucleotides: 8. The CDR3, as DNA: TGTGCCAGTAGTTCACGGACTAGCGGGAGGGCCGGAGAGACCCAGTACTTC. Its protein product is CASSSRTSGRAGETQYF.

This clonotype came up a few times. The genes are TRBV5-1 and TRBJ1-1; D uncertain. Germline V CDR1 and CDR2: SGHRS, YFSETQ. This CDR3 has 14 residues. V lost 1 base, J lost 4 bases, and 11 bases lay in between. Here the CDR3 DNA reads TGCGCCAGCAGCTTGCTTTCCACTCCCACTGAAGCTTTCTTT. Amino acid sequence: CASSLLSTPTEAFF. Full variable domain (rest looked up from reference TRBV5-1 and TRBJ1-1): KAGVTQTPRYLIKTRGQQVTLSCSPISGHRSVSWYQQTPGQGLQFLFEYFSETQRNKGNFPGRFSGRQFSNSRSEMNVSTLELGDSALYLCASSLLSTPTEAFFGQGTRLTVV.

This clonotype has only a few counts. The chain couples TRBV7-2 to TRBJ2-2; 7 positions agree with TRBD2. This CDR3 has 15 amino acids. Losses at the gene ends were 3 bases for V and 6 bases for J; bases not matched to a gene: 7. The germline gives CDR1 SGHTA, CDR2 FQGNSA. The CDR3 DNA sequence: TGTGCCAGCAGCTTGGGACTAATAATGTCCGGGGAGCTGTTTTTT. It codes for CASSLGLIMSGELFF.

This clonotype occurred a few times. V gene TRBV4-2 combines with J gene TRBJ2-5; D gene unclear. CDR1 and CDR2 from the germline V gene are LGHNA and YNFKEQ. CDR3 length: 18 residues. Trimming left V 0 bases short and J 0 bases short, with 17 bases between. CDR3 loop: CASSQERLRNVYQETQYF. The CDR3 DNA reads TGTGCCAGCAGCCAAGAGAGACTCCGGAATGTGTACCAAGAGACCCAGTACTTC.

This chain links TRBV12-3 or TRBV12-4 with TRBJ1-1; D is ambiguous. The CDR3 runs to 13 residues. V lost 8 bases and J 1 base, leaving 11 bases between the germline ends. CDR3 sequence (DNA): TGTGCCAGCTGTACAGAGACGAACACTGAAGCTTTCTTT. Its translation is CASCTETNTEAFF.

This chain joins TRBV5-1 and TRBJ1-6, with D hard to call. Per germline, CDR1 SGHRS and CDR2 YFSETQ. V dropped 7 bases and J dropped 7 bases, with 15 bases sitting between them. CDR3 length equals 14 residues. CDR3 in DNA: TGCGCCAGCCGCCCTGGGTGGCCGAATTCACCCCTCCACTTT. Protein product: CASRPGWPNSPLHF. The full variable domain, with the rest looked up from reference TRBV5-1 and TRBJ1-6, is KAGVTQTPRYLIKTRGQQVTLSCSPISGHRSVSWYQQTPGQGLQFLFEYFSETQRNKGNFPGRFSGRQFSNSRSEMNVSTLELGDSALYLCASRPGWPNSPLHFGNGTRLTVT.

The chain combines TRBV7-8 with TRBJ1-6; D ambiguous. V was pared by 1 base and J by 9 bases, with 13 bases between. Germline CDR1 SGHVS, CDR2 FQNEAQ. The CDR3 runs 15 residues. CDR3 residues: CASSLGRAGFSPLHF. The CDR3, as DNA: TGTGCCAGCAGCTTAGGGCGGGCCGGGTTTTCACCCCTCCACTTT.

This chain connects TRBV7-7 to TRBJ2-2, with D perhaps matching TRBD2 (7 bases). The germline gives CDR1 SSHAT, CDR2 FNYEAQ (reference sequence). CDR3 length equals 17 residues. V was cut by 5 bases and J by 1 base, with 17 bases left in between. CDR3 in amino acids: CASSPVSGGQNTGELFF. The CDR3 region has the DNA TGTGCCAGCAGCCCGGTCTCCGGGGGGCAGAACACCGGGGAGCTGTTTTTT.

This chain joins TRBV29-1 and TRBJ1-2; tentatively, D is TRBD1 (6 bases). Trimming removed 0 bases from V and 7 bases from J, with 18 bases in between. CDR3 length: 15 amino acids. Germline CDR1 SQVTM, CDR2 ANQGSEA. CDR3 protein: CSVEDTTARGGGYTF. The CDR3 nucleotides are TGCAGCGTTGAAGATACGACGGCAAGGGGGGGTGGCTACACCTTC.

CDR3 sequence reads: CASSRRTTRTDTQYF. The CDR3 nucleotides are TGTGCCAGCAGCCGACGCACTACCCGCACAGATACGCAGTATTTT. The V gene is TRBV3-1, the J gene TRBJ2-3, with D hard to call. V was shortened by 4 bases and J by 1 base, with 12 bases between the two germline ends. There are 15 residues in the CDR3. Germline CDR1 and CDR2: LGHDT and YNNKEL (reference sequence).

The CDR3 DNA reads TGTGCCAGCAGCCCCCGTGGCCTTGCTAATGAAAAACTGTTTTTT. This translates into CASSPRGLANEKLFF. V usage is TRBV7-2 and J usage is TRBJ1-4, with D uncertain. V was cut by 5 bases and J by 3 bases, with 13 bases left in between. This CDR3 is built from 15 residues. Germline V gives CDR1 SGHTA, CDR2 FQGNSA.

The gene calls are TRBV18 and TRBJ1-2; tentative D call: TRBD1 (5 bases). Trimming took off 4 bases at V and 5 bases at J, with 17 bases between the two ends. CDR3 size: 15 residues. CDR1 is KGHSH and CDR2 is LQKENI in the germline V gene. DNA of the CDR3: TGTGCCAGCTCACTAGGGAGCGGGGCTTATTATGGCTACACCTTC. Translating gives CASSLGSGAYYGYTF.

V and J are TRBV27 and TRBJ2-2; TRBD2 agrees at 12 bases. The CDR3 totals 16 residues. Germline CDR1 is MNHEY and CDR2 is SMNVEV (reference sequence). V dropped 1 base and J dropped 5; count of bases not matched to a gene: 2. The CDR3 loop is CASSLYGLAGTGELFF. The CDR3 DNA is TGTGCCAGCAGTTTATATGGACTAGCGGGGACCGGGGAGCTGTTTTTT.

This clonotype turned up a few times. The junction and the germline gene differ at one end; a read error may be behind it. V usage is TRBV6-5 and J usage is TRBJ2-7, with TRBD2 as a possible D gene (7 bases). This CDR3 comprises 13 residues. The germline gives CDR1 MNHEY, CDR2 SVGAGI. The CDR3 loop reads CASRRGGSYVQYF. CDR3 bases: TGTGCCAGCCGAAGGGGGGGCTCCTACGTGCAGTACTTC.

The rearrangement joins TRBV21-1 to TRBJ2-5; the table's TRBD1 call for D was not verified on the DNA. TRBV21-1 is marked as a pseudogene. There are 16 residues in the CDR3. CDR3 protein: CASSKRCGGAEETQYF. CDR3 coding DNA: TGTGCCAGCAGCAAAAGGTGTGGGGGGGCGGAAGAGACCCAGTACTTC.

In the case of this clonotype: The germline gene is not matched at one end of the junction; a read error may be the cause. This chain links TRBV2 with TRBJ2-5; no reliable D call. The J call may be incorrect, as the DNA end agrees better with TRBJ2-1. CDR3 size: 13 residues. CDR1 is SNHLY and CDR2 is FYNNEI in the germline V gene. CDR3 nucleotide sequence: TGTGCCAGCAGTGACACCGGGTACAATGGGCAGTTCTTC. Encoded protein: CASSDTGYNGQFF.

Concerning this clonotype itself: At one end, the junction sequence differs from germline, possibly due to a read error. The chain joins TRBV4-2 to TRBJ2-5, with TRBD2 identical over 14 bases. Germline CDR1 LGHNA, CDR2 YNFKEQ. The length of the CDR3 is 13 residues. This CDR3 is CASSQGTSGGTAF. The DNA for the CDR3 is TGTGCCAGCAGCCAAGGGACTAGCGGGGGGACCGCCTTC.

This clonotype turned up a few times. This chain uses TRBV14 with TRBJ1-6, with D unclear. Per the germline V gene, CDR1 is SGHDN and CDR2 is FVKESK. Trimming shortened V by 1 base and J by 10 bases, and 8 bases separated the two germline ends. The CDR3 has 13 amino acids. The CDR3 sequence: CASSQVKYSPLHF. Here the CDR3 DNA reads TGTGCCAGCAGCCAAGTAAAGTACTCACCCCTCCACTTT.

This clonotype is a singleton in its sample. The CDR3 spells CATQGADFYEQYF. CDR3 DNA: TGTGCCACTCAGGGTGCGGACTTCTACGAGCAGTACTTC. The gene calls are TRBV6-5 and TRBJ2-7; the D gene could be TRBD1 or TRBD2 (5 bases each). This CDR3 spans 13 amino acids. Germline V gene data show CDR1 as MNHEY and CDR2 as SVGAGI. Trimming took 10 bases from V and 3 from J, leaving 16 bases between them.

This clonotype was recorded a few times. The chain recombines TRBV27 with TRBJ2-7; possible D gene TRBD1, 6 bases. Germline assignment: CDR1 MNHEY and CDR2 SMNVEV (reference sequence). CDR3 length: 13 amino acids. V shed 5 bases and J shed 8 bases, with 16 bases lying between them. CDR3 sequence reads: CASSGDNLPKQYF. The DNA for the CDR3 is TGTGCCAGCAGTGGGGACAATTTACCAAAGCAGTACTTC.

This chain uses TRBV5-1 with TRBJ2-7; D not certain. The V end lost 4 bases, the J end lost 2 bases, and 16 bases lay between the germline ends. This CDR3 contains 15 residues. The germline V gene encodes CDR1 SGHRS and CDR2 YFSETQ. This CDR3 is CASSVNSGYPYEQYF. The CDR3 bases are TGCGCCAGCAGCGTAAACTCGGGTTATCCCTACGAGCAGTACTTC. Full variable domain (outside the CDR3, taken from reference TRBV5-1 and TRBJ2-7): KAGVTQTPRYLIKTRGQQVTLSCSPISGHRSVSWYQQTPGQGLQFLFEYFSETQRNKGNFPGRFSGRQFSNSRSEMNVSTLELGDSALYLCASSVNSGYPYEQYFGPGTRLTVT.